A single sample is the source of the 30 T cell receptor beta chains below, sequenced in a study of human T cells and chemical hapten exposure. TCRdb passed the RACE reads through MiXCR, listing each CDR3 protein once. The sample carries 190,000 or so distinct CDR3 sequences, 25% to 35% recorded once. Described time point: pre-sensitization, week 0. The treatment here: therapeutic diphenylcyclopropenone sensitization with weekly scalp DPC. The input for sequencing was whole blood, taken in connection with sensitization to the hapten diphenylcyclopropenone (DPC). The receptors derive from a woman aged 25 to 39 with alopecia areata. Some clones in this sample may be carry-over from other donors' samples.

This clonotype was picked up a small number of times. The chain employs TRBV6-1 and TRBJ2-7; TRBD1 might be the D (6 bases). Germline assignment: CDR1 MNHNS and CDR2 SASEGT. The CDR3 runs to 15 residues. The V and J ends lost 8 bases and 4 bases respectively, with 21 bases between them. The CDR3 sequence is CASHDPGQSGYEQYF. The CDR3 nucleotides read TGTGCCAGCCATGACCCAGGACAGTCGGGTTACGAGCAGTACTTC.

The chain combines TRBV6-2 or TRBV6-3 with TRBJ1-4; D uncertain. The CDR3 sequence is 12 residues long. Germline lookup yields CDR1 MNHEY and CDR2 SVGEGT. Trimming removed 6 bases from V and 5 bases from J, with 7 bases in between. CDR3 DNA sequence: TGTGCCAGCAGCCCTGCGAATGAAAAACTGTTTTTT. Its protein is CASSPANEKLFF.

This clonotype was recorded a few times. V is TRBV5-5 and J is TRBJ2-6; 9 positions match TRBD1. Germline lookup yields CDR1 SGHKS and CDR2 YYEKEE (reference sequence). The CDR3 is 17 residues long. V dropped 3 bases and J dropped 1; count of bases not matched to a gene: 5. The CDR3: CASSSRDRVSGANVLTF. CDR3 nucleotides: TGTGCCAGCAGCTCCCGGGACAGGGTGTCTGGGGCCAACGTCCTGACTTTC.

The chain recombines TRBV7-2 with TRBJ1-1; D unresolved. This CDR3 is built from 14 residues. The germline V gene has CDR1 SGHTA and CDR2 FQGNSA. Trimming pared 4 bases from V and 7 bases from J, leaving 16 bases between. CDR3 in DNA: TGTGCCAGCAGCTCCCATCCAGCCGATTTTGAAGCTTTCTTT. It translates to CASSSHPADFEAFF.

V and J are TRBV7-9 and TRBJ2-5; D is possibly TRBD1 or TRBD2 (5 bases each). The ends were cut back, 7 bases at V and 2 bases at J, with 14 bases in the middle. The CDR3 consists of 14 residues. Germline loops: CDR1 SEHNR, CDR2 FQNEAQ (reference sequence). The CDR3 here is CASIYGAAQETQYF. CDR3 in DNA: TGTGCCAGCATCTACGGGGCGGCACAAGAGACCCAGTACTTC.

This clonotype has only a few counts. The chain combines TRBV29-1 with TRBJ1-2; TRBD1 aligns across 8 bases. V gave up 7 bases and J gave up 3 bases; unmatched junction bases: 7. Per germline, CDR1 SQVTM and CDR2 ANQGSEA. This CDR3 has 13 residues. CDR3 region: CSALDRDDYGYTF. CDR3 bases: TGCAGCGCACTGGACAGGGACGACTATGGCTACACCTTC.

This clonotype turned up a few times. V and J are TRBV28 and TRBJ1-1; TRBD1 agrees at 7 bases. The CDR3 runs to 14 residues. Unmatched junction bases numbered 8, after V lost 4 bases and J lost 6 bases. Germline V gene sequence: CDR1 MDHEN, CDR2 SYDVKM. The CDR3 nucleotides are TGTGCCAGCAGTTCCCCGACAGGGCGGGCTGAAGCTTTCTTT. Its protein is CASSSPTGRAEAFF.

The chain carries TRBV28 and TRBJ2-3; D gene ambiguous. The V gene's germline CDR1 is MDHEN and CDR2 SYDVKM. The CDR3 is 12 amino acids. Trimming cost V 8 bases and J 0 bases, with 6 bases left between them. CDR3 residues: CASWGSTDTQYF. DNA for the CDR3: TGTGCCAGCTGGGGTAGCACAGATACGCAGTATTTT.

This chain connects TRBV18 to TRBJ1-4; D remains unclear. V was pared by 3 bases and J by 5 bases, with 16 bases between. The CDR3 is made up of 16 amino acids. CDR1 is KGHSH and CDR2 is LQKENI in the germline V gene. CDR3 in amino acids: CASSPTDGRLNEKLFF. CDR3 in DNA: TGTGCCAGCTCACCGACGGACGGCCGACTAAATGAAAAACTGTTTTTT.

This clonotype was recorded a few times. This chain uses TRBV20-1 with TRBJ1-5, with 7 nucleotides matching TRBD1. CDR3 length: 15 residues. The J segment lost 4 bases and the V segment lost 5 bases, leaving 11 bases of the junction unmatched. From germline, CDR1 is DFQATT and CDR2 SNEGSKA (reference sequence). In nucleotides, the CDR3 is TGCAGTGCTCTCCCCGACAGGGTTCGAAATCAGCCCCAGCATTTT. Its translation is CSALPDRVRNQPQHF.

The V gene is TRBV20-1, the J gene TRBJ2-7; TRBD2 aligns across 11 bases. The germline CDR1 and CDR2 sequences are DFQATT and SNEGSKA (reference sequence). CDR3 length: 18 residues. Trimming removed 4 bases from V and 2 bases from J; junction bases left unmatched: 16. The CDR3 DNA reads TGCAGTGCTACCTATATGGGAGGCGGGACTAGCGGTGCCTACGAGCAGTACTTC. It is translated as CSATYMGGGTSGAYEQYF.

The rearrangement links TRBV28 to TRBJ1-4; D ambiguous. Trimming left V 10 bases short and J 0 bases short, with 6 bases between. Germline V gives CDR1 MDHEN, CDR2 SYDVKM. The CDR3 consists of 12 residues. The CDR3 DNA sequence: TGTGCCATCGGCTCAACTAATGAAAAACTGTTTTTT. Translated: CAIGSTNEKLFF.

Only a few counts were recorded for this clonotype. J is TRBJ2-7 and V is TRBV29-1; D possibly corresponds to TRBD1 (5 bases). From germline, CDR1 is SQVTM and CDR2 ANQGSEA. CDR3 size: 13 residues. Trimming took 6 bases from V and 6 from J, leaving 18 bases between them. This CDR3 is CSVERQGQGEQYF. CDR3 nucleotides: TGCAGCGTGGAAAGGCAGGGTCAAGGCGAGCAGTACTTC.

This chain links TRBV28 with TRBJ2-7, with TRBD2 matching 11 bases. With V trimmed by 2 bases and J by 5 bases, 2 bases remained unmatched. The V gene's germline CDR1 is MDHEN and CDR2 SYDVKM. The CDR3 extends over 14 amino acids. CDR3 sequence: CASSLLAGGHEQYF. The CDR3 DNA reads as TGTGCCAGCAGTTTACTAGCGGGAGGCCACGAGCAGTACTTC. The full variable domain, rest sourced from reference TRBV28 and TRBJ2-7, is DVKVTQSSRYLVKRTGEKVFLECVQDMDHENMFWYRQDPGLGLRLIYFSYDVKMKEKGDIPEGYSVSREKKERFSLILESASTNQTSMYLCASSLLAGGHEQYFGPGTRLTVT.

This clonotype was detected a few times. V is TRBV20-1 and J is TRBJ1-2; weak D call: TRBD1 (5 bases). From germline, CDR1 is DFQATT and CDR2 SNEGSKA (reference sequence). V lost 3 bases, J lost 2 bases, and 10 bases lay in between. The CDR3 is 13 residues long. The CDR3 region is CSASLTENYGYTF. The CDR3 DNA is TGCAGTGCTAGCCTGACAGAAAACTATGGCTACACCTTC.

The genes are TRBV5-1 and TRBJ1-5; D gene ambiguous. The V end was cut by 0 bases, the J end by 5 bases, with 12 bases between. Germline V gene sequence: CDR1 SGHRS, CDR2 YFSETQ. This CDR3 is 15 amino acids long. The CDR3: CASSLGERTDQPQHF. CDR3 DNA sequence: TGCGCCAGCAGCTTGGGTGAAAGGACCGATCAGCCCCAGCATTTT.

This clonotype has only a few counts. V and J are TRBV28 and TRBJ1-2; D is unclear. Trimming took off 8 bases at V and 1 base at J, with 8 bases between the two ends. Germline V gene sequence: CDR1 MDHEN, CDR2 SYDVKM. This CDR3 comprises 12 residues. CDR3 sequence (DNA): TGTGCCAGCCTTAAGGATAACTATGGCTACACCTTC. Translation: CASLKDNYGYTF.

The chain employs TRBV10-2 and TRBJ1-3, with 9 nucleotides matching TRBD1. The germline CDR1 and CDR2 sequences are WSHSY and SAAADI. The length of the CDR3 is 15 residues. V lost 4 bases to trimming and J lost 2 bases; unmatched junction nucleotides: 3. CDR3 in DNA: TGCGCCAGCAGTGCTGGACAGGGGACTGGAAACACCATATATTTT. The encoded protein is CASSAGQGTGNTIYF.

The sample holds many counts of this clonotype. The chain recombines TRBV20-1 with TRBJ1-1, with 11 bases fitting TRBD1. CDR1 and CDR2 (germline): DFQATT, SNEGSKA (reference sequence). This CDR3 comprises 13 residues. V gave up 5 bases and J gave up 13 bases; unmatched junction bases: 12. This chain's CDR3 is CSAEIPGQGVGFF. CDR3 in DNA: TGCAGTGCTGAGATCCCGGGACAGGGGGTTGGTTTCTTT.

The CDR3 DNA reads TGCAGTGCTAGATCCGCCGTAGCGGGAAGCTCCTACAATGAGCAGTTCTTC. It translates to CSARSAVAGSSYNEQFF. V gene TRBV20-1 combines with J gene TRBJ2-1; 8 positions agree with TRBD2. The CDR3 totals 17 residues. Germline V gene data show CDR1 as DFQATT and CDR2 as SNEGSKA (reference sequence). V was pared by 2 bases and J by 0 bases, with 9 bases of the junction left unmatched.

At least ten counts were recorded for this clonotype. The rearrangement uses TRBV3-2 and TRBJ2-4; TRBD2, the table's D call, was not compared with the DNA. TRBV3-2 is shown as a pseudogene. The CDR3 consists of 22 residues. The CDR3 region is CASSQKRRTSGERELAKNIQYF. CDR3 nucleotide sequence: TGTGCCAGCAGCCAAAAGAGAAGGACTAGCGGGGAGAGAGAGTTAGCCAAAAACATTCAGTACTTC.

In its sample, this clonotype was seen a few times. V and J are TRBV2 and TRBJ1-1; D call uncertain. The length of the CDR3 is 11 residues. CDR1 and CDR2 (germline): SNHLY, FYNNEI. V lost 8 bases, J lost 5 bases, and 9 bases lay in between. CDR3 nucleotide sequence: TGTGCCAGCGTCTTGGTAACTGAAGCTTTCTTT. It codes for CASVLVTEAFF.

This clonotype has only a few counts. The chain uses TRBV6-1 and TRBJ2-2, with TRBD1 identical over 9 bases. Looked up from germline, CDR1 is MNHNS and CDR2 is SASEGT. V shed 11 bases and J 2 bases; nucleotides not matched to a gene: 3. The CDR3 spans 13 residues. CDR3 coding DNA: TGTGCCGGACAGGGGATCAACACCGGGGAGCTGTTTTTT. Its translation is CAGQGINTGELFF.

The gene calls are TRBV20-1 and TRBJ2-1; TRBD2 matches 15 bases. The V gene's germline CDR1 is DFQATT and CDR2 SNEGSKA (reference sequence). V shed 6 bases and J 7 bases; nucleotides not matched to a gene: 7. The CDR3 has 15 amino acids. CDR3 sequence reads: CSAYPGTSGRNEQFF. The CDR3 DNA sequence: TGCAGTGCATACCCCGGGACTAGCGGGAGGAATGAGCAGTTCTTC.

This clonotype was observed once. The chain is built from TRBV4-2 and TRBJ2-7, with D perhaps TRBD2 (5 bases). Germline V lookup: CDR1 LGHNA, CDR2 YNFKEQ. The CDR3 extends over 14 amino acids. V lost 6 bases and J lost 3, with 15 bases in between. This chain's CDR3 is CASRPGPAGYEQYF. The CDR3 nucleotides read TGTGCCAGCAGGCCCGGGCCCGCGGGCTACGAGCAGTACTTC.

The V call is TRBV10-2, the J call TRBJ1-1; a possible D gene is TRBD1 (5 bases). The CDR3 spans 16 residues. CDR1 is WSHSY, CDR2 SAAADI, per germline. Between the trimmed V and J ends, which lost 9 bases and 1 base, there was a span of 21 bases. The CDR3 coding sequence is TGCGCCAGTACCCAAACAACGGGGCGGGGGAACACTGAAGCTTTCTTT. The encoded protein is CASTQTTGRGNTEAFF.

The CDR3 region is CASTKTGSYNEQFF. CDR3 nucleotides: TGCGCCAGCACCAAGACAGGCTCCTACAATGAGCAGTTCTTC. The V and J genes are TRBV5-1 and TRBJ2-1; a possible D gene is TRBD1 (6 bases). Deletions cut 6 bases from V and 0 bases from J, with 10 bases between. The length of the CDR3 is 14 residues. Germline CDR1 is SGHRS and CDR2 is YFSETQ.

This clonotype was counted only a few times. The genes are TRBV5-6 and TRBJ1-6; 9 positions match TRBD1. Germline V gene sequence: CDR1 SGHDT, CDR2 YYEEEE. The CDR3 is made up of 15 amino acids. V gave up 2 bases and J gave up 10 bases; unmatched junction bases: 7. CDR3 sequence: CASSFGTGTGSPLHF. The CDR3 coding sequence is TGTGCCAGCAGCTTCGGGACAGGGACGGGCTCACCCCTCCACTTT.

The chain employs TRBV12-3 or TRBV12-4 and TRBJ2-1; D unresolved. The CDR3 totals 14 residues. The V and J ends lost 5 bases and 4 bases respectively, with 12 bases between them. CDR3 protein: CASSPRALYNEQFF. CDR3 nucleotide sequence: TGTGCCAGCAGTCCACGGGCCCTATACAATGAGCAGTTCTTC.

The rearrangement uses TRBV29-1 and TRBJ1-4; D ambiguous. This CDR3 is 13 amino acids long. The V gene lost 5 bases and the J gene lost 0 bases, with 7 bases spanning the gap. From germline, CDR1 is SQVTM and CDR2 ANQGSEA. The CDR3 is CSVRRTTNEKLFF. The CDR3 coding sequence is TGCAGCGTTCGGAGAACAACTAATGAAAAACTGTTTTTT.